This TCR beta chain originates from a study of blood T cell repertoires in COVID-19. Whole-study context: Samples representing acute and convalescent COVID-19 were sourced from the United States, Italy and Spain.

Original analysis: Using reference gene primer amplification, nucleated cell counts were estimated. This table comes from immunoSEQ multiplex PCR, and its TCRdb copy is limited to in-frame clones, with some not included. V and J calls plus clone size are reproduced from that table; the DNA served to infer D and trimming. Here the sample spans approximately 250,000 clones, 85% being singletons. V gave up 5 bases and J gave up 1 base, with 6 bases separating them. CDR3 size: 13 residues. CDR1 is LNHDA, CDR2 SQIVND, per germline (reference sequence). This clonotype was obtained from a woman aged 55-70 years with active or convalescent COVID-19. V is TRBV19 and J is TRBJ1-5, with D uncertain. The sequenced material came from peripheral blood. The CDR3 nucleotides are TGTGCCAGTAGTTGGGCAAGCAATCAGCCCCAGCATTTT. It is translated as CASSWASNQPQHF.